A selection of T cell receptor beta chains follows, all from one sample in a study of blood T cell repertoires in COVID-19. Using immunoSEQ multiplex PCR, the repertoire was profiled, and TCRdb retains in-frame clones only, with some absent. In the table there are approximately 170,000 clones, about nine tenths of which are singletons. The sample consisted of PBMCs or T cells enriched from blood (not recorded which). These TCRs come from a woman under 30 who had recovered from COVID-19. CDR3s include the opening cysteine and the closing phenylalanine or tryptophan. The D gene is left open where the match is weak. Size is omitted from some rows. Given values are once, few, many or a class for expanded clones.

TGTGCCAGCAGATTACAGGGCAGGGGAAACACTGAAGCTTTCTTT CASRLQGRGNTEAFF . TRBV6-5 . 15 TRBJ1-1
TGCGCCAGCCGCCTTATCCTGACAGGGAACACTGAAGCTTTCTTT CASRLILTGNTEAFF . TRBV4-1 . 15 TRBJ1-1
TGCGCCAGCAGCTTGGTCCCTAGCGGGAGAGAGACCCAGTACTTC CASSLVPSGRETQYF . TRBV5-1 TRBD2 15 TRBJ2-5
TGCGCCAGCAGCCCTCCAATGCAGGGCTACGAGCAGTACTTC CASSPPMQGYEQYF . TRBV5-1 . 14 TRBJ2-7
TGTGCCAGCAGCGACTACCGACGGACGGGCCTCATGGGCTACGAGCAGTACTTC CASSDYRRTGLMGYEQYF . TRBV27 . 18 TRBJ2-7
TGCGCCAGCAGCTCCCAGGCCGGGACTAGCGGGAGGGATACGCAGTATTTT CASSSQAGTSGRDTQYF . TRBV5-1 TRBD2 17 TRBJ2-3
TGTGCCTGCCGCTCGGGATATTTGTCCAATGAGCAGTTCTTC CACRSGYLSNEQFF . TRBV27 . 14 TRBJ2-1
TGTGCCAGCAGCTCAACCAAGGACAGGCCCAGCCGGTTCTTC CASSSTKDRPSRFF . TRBV11-2 TRBD1 14 TRBJ2-1
TGTGCCAGCAGCTTAGCGGCGGACAGACAGCAGTACTTC CASSLAADRQQYF . TRBV7-9 . 13 TRBJ2-7
TGTGCCAGCAGATTAACCGGGACAGTATACAATGAGCAGTTCTTC CASRLTGTVYNEQFF . TRBV6-5 TRBD1 15 TRBJ2-1
TGTGCCAGCAGCTTAGCTTTTTCCAGCGGGAGGGACACCGGGGAGCTGTTTTTT CASSLAFSSGRDTGELFF . TRBV7-9 TRBD2 18 TRBJ2-2
TGTGCCAGTAGTAGGGGAGCGGGAGGGCCCAACACCGGGGAGCTGTTTTTT CASSRGAGGPNTGELFF . TRBV19 TRBD2 17 TRBJ2-2
TGTGCCAGCAGTTCAAGACAGGGACCTTCGACCCTCCACTTT CASSSRQGPSTLHF few TRBV6-5 TRBD1 14 TRBJ1-6
TGTGCCAGCAGCCCCGTAGCGGGGGCCCACAATGAGCAGTTCTTC CASSPVAGAHNEQFF . TRBV7-6 TRBD2 15 TRBJ2-1
TGTGCCAGCAGCGTAGATCTTGGGGGGGCTGGCTACACCTTC CASSVDLGGAGYTF . TRBV9 . 14 TRBJ1-2
TGCAGCGTTGTGACGGGGGGGAGAGCTTTCTTT CSVVTGGRAFF . TRBV29-1 . 11 TRBJ1-1
TGTGCCTGGAGTGTACGGGTCAGTTCCACCGGGGAGCTGTTTTTT CAWSVRVSSTGELFF . TRBV30 . 15 TRBJ2-2
TGTGCCAGCAGTTTTGGCAGGGCCACCGGGGAGACCCAGTACTTC CASSFGRATGETQYF . TRBV28 . 15 TRBJ2-5
TGTGCCAGTAGTACAACACAGGGACAGCCCCAGCATTTT CASSTTQGQPQHF . TRBV19 . 13 TRBJ1-5
TGTGCCTGGAGGGCGGGAGTAGATACGCAGTATTTT CAWRAGVDTQYF . TRBV30 TRBD2 12 TRBJ2-3
TGTGCCAGCTCACCGCGGCCTGATCTCTACGAGCAGTACTTC CASSPRPDLYEQYF . TRBV18 . 14 TRBJ2-7
TGTGCCAGTAGTTCCCGACAGGCTCCCGGGGAGCTGTTTTTT CASSSRQAPGELFF few TRBV19 . 14 TRBJ2-2
TGTGCCAGCAGTTTATCCCCGGCAGGGGCCCATAACTATGGCTACACCTTC CASSLSPAGAHNYGYTF . TRBV28 . 17 TRBJ1-2
TGTGCCAGCAGTCCGACAGGGGCTAACACTGAAGCTTTCTTT CASSPTGANTEAFF once TRBV7-9 TRBD1 14 TRBJ1-1
TGTGCCAGCAGCTACTCCTACGAGCAGTACTTC CASSYSYEQYF . TRBV14 . 11 TRBJ2-7
TGTGCCAGCAGGCCCGGGACAGGGTTTCAGCCCCAGCATTTT CASRPGTGFQPQHF . TRBV6-5 TRBD1 14 TRBJ1-5
TGTGCCAGCAGGGGACAGACCCCCTACGAGCAGTACTTC CASRGQTPYEQYF . TRBV2 TRBD1 13 TRBJ2-7
TGTGCCAGCAGCCAAGGGACTAGCGGGAGGGCCTTAATGTTGAACGAGCAGTACTTC CASSQGTSGRALMLNEQYF . TRBV3-1/TRBV3-2 TRBD2 19 TRBJ2-7
TGTGCCAGCAGTCCTCAGAAGGGGGACAGAGGAGATACGCAGTATTTT CASSPQKGDRGDTQYF . TRBV28 TRBD1 16 TRBJ2-3
TGTGCCAGCAGCTCGTCCCTGGGACTAGGCGTTTCAGATACGCAGTATTTT CASSSSLGLGVSDTQYF . TRBV7-3 TRBD2 17 TRBJ2-3
TGTGCCAGCAGCCCCCAGGTGACAGGGGGCACAGATACGCAGTATTTT CASSPQVTGGTDTQYF . TRBV6-4 TRBD1 16 TRBJ2-3
TGTGCCAGCAGGCTGGAGGGACAGGGGAGGGAGACCCAGTACTTC CASRLEGQGRETQYF . TRBV6-5 TRBD1 15 TRBJ2-5
TGCGCCAGCAGCCCTCCGGGACTAGCGGGAGTTTATGAGCAGTTCTTC CASSPPGLAGVYEQFF . TRBV5-1 TRBD2 16 TRBJ2-1
TGTGCCAGCAGTTACTCGTCAGCAGGGGCCTACGAGCAGTACTTC CASSYSSAGAYEQYF . TRBV6-5 . 15 TRBJ2-7
TGTGCCAGCTCACCAAGAAAGGGGGATCACTCCTACAATGAGCAGTTCTTC CASSPRKGDHSYNEQFF . TRBV18 . 17 TRBJ2-1
TGTGCCAGTAGTAGCGGGACAGGGCCCGCTGAAGCTTTCTTT CASSSGTGPAEAFF . TRBV19 TRBD1 14 TRBJ1-1
TGTGCCAGCGGAAATCAGGGGTATAATGAAAAACTGTTTTTT CASGNQGYNEKLFF . TRBV27 . 14 TRBJ1-4
TGTGCCAGCTCAATAGGTCCTAGCGATCCCTACGAGCAGTACTTC CASSIGPSDPYEQYF . TRBV18 . 15 TRBJ2-7
TGTGCCAGTAGTACGCCGGGACTGATCACAGATACGCAGTATTTT CASSTPGLITDTQYF . TRBV19 . 15 TRBJ2-3
TGTGCCAGCAGTACTCACAGGGGACCCACCTCTGGGGCCAACGTCCTGACTTTC CASSTHRGPTSGANVLTF . TRBV27 TRBD1 18 TRBJ2-6
TGCGCCAGCAGCTACCGGGACACCTATGAAGCTTTCTTT CASSYRDTYEAFF . TRBV5-1 . 13 TRBJ1-1